One sample yielded the 2 T cell receptor beta chains listed below, sequenced in a study of OX40 agonist ivuxolimab in advanced cancers. TCRdb's copy holds only in-frame clones and misses some; the assay was immunoSEQ multiplex PCR. The sample includes 60,000 to 75,000 clones, 91% of them seen just once. The sample here was CD4+ or CD8+ T cells sorted from blood, taken in a trial of the OX40 agonist ivuxolimab. All receptors derive from an adult with an advanced solid tumor such as melanoma, head and neck, liver or kidney cancer.

The rearrangement links TRBV5-6 to TRBJ2-1; D remains unclear. The germline CDR1 and CDR2 sequences are SGHDT and YYEEEE. The germline V and J ends were trimmed by 4 bases and 6 bases, with 8 bases remaining between them. The CDR3 extends over 12 amino acids. CDR3 sequence: CASSRDVNEQFF. CDR3 nucleotides: TGTGCCAGCAGCCGAGACGTCAATGAGCAGTTCTTC.

J is TRBJ1-5 and V is TRBV19; D is ambiguous. The CDR3 contains 10 residues. V was cut by 8 bases and J by 5 bases, with 4 bases left in between. Germline V CDR1 and CDR2: LNHDA, SQIVND (reference sequence). As DNA, the CDR3 is TGTGCCAGTGGACATCAGCCCCAGCATTTT. This codes for CASGHQPQHF.